This section outlines one TCR beta chain sequence together with its context. Clones were sequenced by immunoSEQ multiplex PCR, and TCRdb holds only the in-frame ones, with some missing. Counted here are approximately 230,000 clones, roughly 80% occurring once; the ten biggest clones make up about 8.1%. This entry is derived from a study of blood T cell repertoires in COVID-19. The germline CDR1 and CDR2 sequences are MDHEN and SYDVKM. This CDR3 contains 16 residues. V lost 2 bases and J lost 5; bases outside the gene matches: 9. This clonotype was sampled from an elderly man with acute or convalescent COVID-19. This chain connects TRBV28 to TRBJ1-5; 7 nucleotides match TRBD1. Sequencing was carried out using peripheral blood. CDR3: CASSLGGDRIYQPQHF. The CDR3 DNA reads as TGTGCCAGCAGTTTAGGTGGGGACAGAATTTATCAGCCCCAGCATTTT.